This TCR beta chain was identified during a study of T cells in localized non-small cell lung cancer. Germline-derived CDR1 and CDR2 are LNHNV and YYDKDF (reference sequence). This CDR3 comprises 17 residues. With V trimmed by 0 bases and J by 7 bases, 14 bases remained unmatched. Assay used: immunoSEQ multiplex PCR; TCRdb lists only in-frame clones, some missing. The data hold about 21,000 clones, with about 85% observed a single time. The sample was PBMCs, taken before any cancer treatment. The chain is built from TRBV15 and TRBJ2-7; 8 nucleotides match TRBD2. This receptor was identified in a woman aged 40 to 75 with stage II squamous cell lung carcinoma. CDR3 in amino acids: CATSRDGTSGGHQEQYF. The DNA of the CDR3 is TGTGCCACCAGCAGAGATGGCACTAGCGGAGGGCACCAGGAGCAGTACTTC.